The 10 T cell receptor beta chains presented below share a single source sample, sequenced in a study of control samples from healthy donors and cancer patients. The repertoire was sequenced with immunoSEQ multiplex PCR; TCRdb's copy has only in-frame clones and lacks some. Of 75,000 to 100,000 clones listed, around 90% are singletons. The sample taken for sequencing was blood. Receptors originate from a human donor in good health. The donor label of this sample is uncertain.

J is TRBJ2-1 and V is TRBV3-1 (or the pseudogene TRBV3-2), with 13 bases identical to TRBD2. After removal of 3 bases from V and 1 base from J, the junction contained 3 bases not matched to a gene. Germline V gene lookup returns CDR1 LGHDT and CDR2 YNNKEL (reference sequence). CDR3 length equals 17 residues. Written as DNA, the CDR3 is TGTGCCAGCAGCCAGACTAGCGGGGGGTATTCCTACAATGAGCAGTTCTTC. Amino acid sequence: CASSQTSGGYSYNEQFF.

The genes are TRBV5-1 and TRBJ2-3; D might be TRBD1 or TRBD2, each matching 5 bases. V lost 0 bases and J lost 2, with 19 bases in between. The CDR3 consists of 18 residues. From germline, CDR1 is SGHRS and CDR2 YFSETQ. The CDR3 coding sequence is TGCGCCAGCAGCTTGGAGGGACGGCCCTTTCGAAACACAGATACGCAGTATTTT. This sequence encodes CASSLEGRPFRNTDTQYF.

The chain couples TRBV2 to TRBJ1-4; 7 nucleotides align to TRBD1. The CDR3 is 16 residues long. V gave up 6 bases and J gave up 4 bases; unmatched junction bases: 11. Germline lookup yields CDR1 SNHLY and CDR2 FYNNEI. The CDR3 here is CASREIGTVINEKLFF. The CDR3 DNA follows: TGTGCCAGCAGAGAGATCGGGACAGTCATTAATGAAAAACTGTTTTTT.

This clone was seen more than once but under ten times. Other nucleotide sequences in the sample specify the same CDR3. The chain couples TRBV7-9 to TRBJ1-1; no clear D gene. The CDR3 is made up of 11 amino acids. CDR1 and CDR2 from the germline V gene are SEHNR and FQNEAQ (reference sequence). The V end was cut by 5 bases, the J end by 8 bases, with 9 bases between. As DNA, the CDR3 is TGTGCCAGCAGCCGGGAGGCGGAAGCTTTCTTT. Translated, it gives CASSREAEAFF.

The V gene is TRBV7-2, the J gene TRBJ1-2; the D gene is possibly TRBD1 (5 bases). V lost 1 base, J lost 4 bases, and 25 bases lay in between. The CDR3 contains 19 residues. Germline CDR1 and CDR2: SGHTA and FQGNSA. CDR3 nucleotides: TGTGCCAGCAGCTTAGGGCCGCGGACACAGACATCTATGATCTATGGCTACACCTTC. Its protein product is CASSLGPRTQTSMIYGYTF.

V usage is TRBV7-2 and J usage is TRBJ2-3; 9 bases fit TRBD2. V trimming: 5 bases; J trimming: 3 bases; junction bases outside the gene matches: 9. This CDR3 has 16 residues. The V gene's germline CDR1 is SGHTA and CDR2 FQGNSA. The CDR3 DNA is TGTGCCAGCAGCGTGAATCCTAGCGGGGTAACAGATACGCAGTATTTT. Its translation: CASSVNPSGVTDTQYF.

The CDR3, as DNA: TGCGCCAGCAGCTTGTCCGAAGCTAACACTGAAGCTTTCTTT. This codes for CASSLSEANTEAFF. The chain combines TRBV5-1 with TRBJ1-1; D unclear. This CDR3 spans 14 amino acids. Between the trimmed V and J ends, which lost 1 base and 2 bases, there was a span of 9 bases. Germline V gives CDR1 SGHRS, CDR2 YFSETQ.

This rearrangement joins TRBV19 to TRBJ1-1; 9 bases fit TRBD1. There are 17 residues in the CDR3. From germline, CDR1 is LNHDA and CDR2 SQIVND (reference sequence). The junction had 8 bases not matched to a gene; V was cut back by 3 bases and J by 0 bases. CDR3 DNA: TGTGCCAGTAGTATCGGGACAGGGTTGGGTATGAACACTGAAGCTTTCTTT. Translated: CASSIGTGLGMNTEAFF.

V usage is TRBV24-1 and J usage is TRBJ1-1, with a weak D call TRBD1 (5 bases). In germline, CDR1 is KGHDR, CDR2 SFDVKD. The germline V and J ends were trimmed by 0 bases and 3 bases, with 16 bases remaining between them. This CDR3 has 17 residues. In DNA form, the CDR3 reads TGTGCCACCAGTGATTTGTGTCAGGGAACGGCGGACACTGAAGCTTTCTTT. Translated: CATSDLCQGTADTEAFF.

V usage is TRBV9 and J usage is TRBJ2-2, with 9 nucleotides matching TRBD1. This CDR3 spans 15 amino acids. The V segment lost 4 bases and the J segment 6 bases; nucleotides outside the gene matches: 7. Germline CDR1 reads SGDLS; CDR2 reads YYNGEE. CDR3 in DNA: TGTGCCAGCAGCTTCACAGGGGGCAAGGCCGGGGAGCTGTTTTTT. The encoded protein is CASSFTGGKAGELFF.